Sequencing of this T cell receptor (beta chain) was carried out in a study of PD-L1 blockade in urothelial cancer. Study-wide background: Atezolizumab at 1,200 mg intravenously every 3 weeks was started by patients around 2014. Blood analysis was done at 3 weeks (second dose) and 6 weeks after treatment began. Reported median T cell count for blood samples was around 140,000.

This CDR3 region has 14 residues. CDR1 SEHNR and CDR2 FQNEAQ come from the germline V gene (reference sequence). Trimming shortened V by 5 bases and J by 3 bases, and 11 bases separated the two germline ends. Profiling relied on immunoSEQ multiplex PCR, and the TCRdb table lists in-frame clones only, not all of them. The table includes some 27,000 clones, 80% to 85% detected once. This clone was seen once. The origin of this receptor is a man aged 45 to 65 with urothelial cancer. This chain uses TRBV7-9 with TRBJ2-1; possible D gene TRBD1, 6 bases. This specimen consisted of PBMCs, obtained around atezolizumab (anti-PD-L1) treatment. The CDR3 nucleotides are TGTGCCAGCAGCCGGGACACTGACTACAATGAGCAGTTCTTC. Protein product: CASSRDTDYNEQFF.